These 16 T cell receptor beta chains came from one sample sequenced in a study of Ad26.COV2.S vaccination and SARS-CoV-2 variants. Regarding treatment: some 20 received Ad26.COV2.S at low or high dose, single or two shots; several received placebo; per-sample allocation not given. Specimen acquisition occurred on day 63 following the initial vaccine or placebo injection. Using immunoSEQ multiplex PCR, the repertoire was profiled, and TCRdb retains in-frame clones only, with some absent. The repertoire includes hundreds of thousands of clones, about 88% of them detected once, and roughly 6% sits in the top ten. Sample: peripheral blood, taken in a trial of Ad26.COV2.S vaccine versus placebo. The receptors shown here come from a person between 18 and 65 years old who received the Ad26.COV2.S COVID-19 vaccine or a placebo.

The genes are TRBV19 and TRBJ1-5, with 9 bases identical to TRBD1. This CDR3 has 16 amino acids. CDR1 is LNHDA and CDR2 is SQIVND in the germline V gene (reference sequence). J was trimmed by 0 bases and V by 4 bases; bases with no gene match: 4. CDR3: CASSKDRGYSNQPQHF. Written as DNA, the CDR3 is TGTGCCAGTAGTAAGGACAGGGGATATAGCAATCAGCCCCAGCATTTT.

V gene TRBV12-3 or TRBV12-4 combines with J gene TRBJ1-1, with 8 bases matching TRBD1. The V segment lost 6 bases and the J segment 8 bases; nucleotides outside the gene matches: 8. The CDR3 is made up of 13 amino acids. In DNA, the CDR3 is TGTGCCAGCAGCCTAAAGACAGGGGCAGAAGCTTTCTTT. It translates to CASSLKTGAEAFF.

This clone occurred once. The chain joins TRBV5-5 to TRBJ2-1, with D unclear. Germline lookup yields CDR1 SGHKS and CDR2 YYEKEE (reference sequence). V shed 0 bases and J shed 4 bases, with 8 bases lying between them. This CDR3 contains 14 residues. CDR3 bases: TGTGCCAGCAGCTTGGAGGAGTTTTACAATGAGCAGTTCTTC. This codes for CASSLEEFYNEQFF.

The J gene is TRBJ1-2, the V gene TRBV21-1. TRBV21-1 is annotated as a pseudogene. The CDR3 runs to 12 residues. The chain's CDR3 is CASPPGLYGYTF. The CDR3 DNA reads as TGTGCCAGCCCACCGGGACTTTATGGCTACACCTTC.

In its sample, this clone was seen once. The chain couples TRBV6-1 to TRBJ1-1, with a possible D match to TRBD1 (6 bases). Germline V gene lookup returns CDR1 MNHNS and CDR2 SASEGT. This CDR3 contains 14 residues. Trimming cost V 3 bases and J 6 bases, with 14 bases left between them. CDR3 residues: CASSDAGGASEAFF. The CDR3 DNA is TGTGCCAGCAGTGATGCCGGGGGCGCTTCTGAAGCTTTCTTT.

J is TRBJ2-5 and V is TRBV21-1; the D call TRBD2 from the table was never checked on the DNA. TRBV21-1 is termed a pseudogene. The CDR3 loop spans 16 amino acids. DNA for the CDR3: TGTGCCAGCAGCAAACGGGGGGTGAAGGGGACGGAGACCCAGTACTTC. It encodes CASSKRGVKGTETQYF.

The CDR3 region is CASSLFGTIETQYF. DNA of the CDR3: TGTGCCAGCAGTTTATTCGGGACAATCGAGACCCAGTACTTC. V gene TRBV6-5 combines with J gene TRBJ2-5, with D possibly TRBD1 on 6 matching bases. The germline V gene has CDR1 MNHEY and CDR2 SVGAGI. V lost 4 bases and J 5 bases, leaving 14 bases between the germline ends. This CDR3 has 14 amino acids.

This clone has a handful of counts. V gene TRBV12-3 or TRBV12-4 combines with J gene TRBJ1-5, with 7 nucleotides matching TRBD1. Unmatched junction bases numbered 8, after V lost 6 bases and J lost 9 bases. The CDR3 extends over 13 amino acids. CDR3 nucleotide sequence: TGTGCCAGCAGAGAACAGGGGAAGGGGCCCCAGCATTTT. It specifies CASREQGKGPQHF.

The chain links TRBV5-6 to TRBJ1-1, with TRBD1 identical over 10 bases. V was clipped by 0 bases and J by 5 bases; unmatched bases: 4. From germline, CDR1 is SGHDT and CDR2 YYEEEE. The CDR3 has 15 residues. CDR3 nucleotides: TGTGCCAGCAGCTTGGCGGGACAGGGGCGGACTGAAGCTTTCTTT. This translates into CASSLAGQGRTEAFF.

The gene calls are TRBV5-5 and TRBJ2-5; TRBD1 is a possible D gene (6 bases). The germline V gene has CDR1 SGHKS and CDR2 YYEKEE (reference sequence). V was clipped by 4 bases and J by 5 bases, with 12 bases between them. The CDR3 sequence is 13 residues long. The CDR3 nucleotides are TGTGCCAGCAGCACAGGGTCCTGGGAGACCCAGTACTTC. The encoded protein is CASSTGSWETQYF. The full variable domain, its missing parts supplied by reference TRBV5-5 and TRBJ2-5, is DAGVTQSPTHLIKTRGQQVTLRCSPISGHKSVSWYQQVLGQGPQFIFQYYEKEERGRGNFPDRFSARQFPNYSSELNVNALLLGDSALYLCASSTGSWETQYFGPGTRLLVL.

This clone was counted between two and nine times. The V gene is TRBV30, the J gene TRBJ1-4; D not resolved. CDR3 length: 14 residues. Trimming cost V 1 base and J 5 bases, with 11 bases left between them. Germline CDR1 GTSNPN, CDR2 SVGIG (reference sequence). The DNA of the CDR3 is TGTGCCTGGAGTGCAACCGGACTAAATGAAAAACTGTTTTTT. Residues: CAWSATGLNEKLFF.

The genes are TRBV19 and TRBJ1-2; D unresolved. CDR3 length: 12 residues. V shed 3 bases and J shed 8 bases, with 10 bases lying between them. Germline loops: CDR1 LNHDA, CDR2 SQIVND (reference sequence). The CDR3 loop reads CASSIDGMGYTF. In DNA, the CDR3 is TGTGCCAGTAGTATTGACGGTATGGGCTACACCTTC.

V is TRBV19 and J is TRBJ1-2; maybe TRBD1 (5 bases). CDR1 and CDR2 from the germline V gene are LNHDA and SQIVND (reference sequence). V shed 1 base and J shed 0 bases, with 18 bases lying between them. This CDR3 spans 18 amino acids. The DNA of the CDR3 is TGTGCCAGTAGTATAGCCCGGCCGGGGCCTCAAGCTAACTATGGCTACACCTTC. Translation gives CASSIARPGPQANYGYTF.

The chain links TRBV29-1 to TRBJ1-2; TRBD1 matches at 8 bases. This CDR3 is built from 15 residues. V gave up 4 bases and J gave up 8 bases; unmatched junction bases: 15. Per the germline V gene, CDR1 is SQVTM and CDR2 is ANQGSEA. CDR3 protein: CSVARGPGQEGGYTF. The CDR3 DNA follows: TGCAGCGTTGCCAGAGGCCCGGGACAGGAGGGGGGCTACACCTTC.

V and J are TRBV4-3 and TRBJ1-1; perhaps TRBD1 as D (6 bases). The CDR3 totals 14 residues. Germline assignment: CDR1 LGHNA and CDR2 YSLEER. The V end lost 4 bases, the J end lost 0 bases, and 9 bases lay between the germline ends. The CDR3 sequence: CASSPGQLNTEAFF. Written as DNA, the CDR3 is TGCGCCAGCAGCCCCGGACAGTTGAACACTGAAGCTTTCTTT.

The V gene is TRBV15, the J gene TRBJ2-1, with 7 bases aligning to TRBD1. Germline V gene data show CDR1 as LNHNV and CDR2 as YYDKDF (reference sequence). V trimming: 0 bases; J trimming: 7 bases; junction bases outside the gene matches: 9. The CDR3 runs to 16 residues. For the CDR3, the DNA is TGTGCCACCAGCAGAGATCGTTCGGCAGGGGGAAATGAGCAGTTCTTC. Its protein product is CATSRDRSAGGNEQFF.